One and the same sample provided the 32 T cell receptor beta chains below, sequenced in a study of CD8 T cells in ankylosing spondylitis. One entry per CDR3 protein, called by TCRdb with MiXCR from the 5' RACE reads. The table lists 25,000 to 40,000 distinct CDR3 sequences, roughly 7.9% of them singletons, with more than 9% in the top ten. The sample comprised blood, either unsorted or a sorted T cell fraction (not recorded which). The receptors were sampled from a male donor with ankylosing spondylitis or in good health (not recorded which).

This clonotype came up many times. V gene TRBV12-3 or TRBV12-4 combines with J gene TRBJ1-1, with unresolved D. The CDR3 is 15 amino acids. The V end lost 10 bases, the J end lost 2 bases, and 20 bases lay between the germline ends. The CDR3 coding sequence is TGTGCCATTAACCGACTGCAATCCAGCAACACTGAAGCTTTCTTT. Translated, it gives CAINRLQSSNTEAFF.

This clonotype was seen repeatedly, ten times or more. The chain uses TRBV3-1 and TRBJ2-7, with no clear D. V lost 0 bases and J 6 bases, leaving 6 bases between the germline ends. The CDR3 is 12 residues long. Per germline, CDR1 LGHDT and CDR2 YNNKEL (reference sequence). The DNA of the CDR3 is TGTGCCAGCAGCCAAGAGAAAGGCGAGCAGTACTTC. It encodes CASSQEKGEQYF.

Many counts were recorded for this clonotype. V gene TRBV7-2 combines with J gene TRBJ2-5; a possible D gene is TRBD2 (5 bases). CDR1 SGHTA and CDR2 FQGNSA come from the germline V gene. The CDR3 sequence is 14 residues long. Trimming cost V 4 bases and J 7 bases, with 16 bases left between them. Here the CDR3 reads CASSSTSERGTQYF. The DNA for the CDR3 is TGTGCCAGCAGCTCCACTAGTGAGAGAGGGACCCAGTACTTC.

This clonotype was seen many times. Here the CDR3 reads CASKATMNTEAFF. The CDR3 nucleotides are TGTGCCAGCAAGGCGACAATGAACACTGAAGCTTTCTTT. J is TRBJ1-1 and V is TRBV6-1, with D unclear. The ends were cut back, 7 bases at V and 0 bases at J, with 9 bases in the middle. The CDR3 is 13 amino acids. The germline V gene encodes CDR1 MNHNS and CDR2 SASEGT.

The chain recombines TRBV28 with TRBJ2-1, with 9 bases lining up with TRBD2. J lost 8 bases, V lost 1 base, and 3 bases had no gene match. This CDR3 has 14 amino acids. The germline gives CDR1 MDHEN, CDR2 SYDVKM. CDR3 sequence: CASSLYPSGDEQFF. The CDR3 DNA reads TGTGCCAGCAGTTTATACCCTAGCGGGGATGAGCAGTTCTTC.

This clonotype was recorded at least ten times. V usage is TRBV3-1 and J usage is TRBJ1-1; TRBD1 might be the D (5 bases). Per germline, CDR1 LGHDT and CDR2 YNNKEL (reference sequence). The length of the CDR3 is 13 residues. Trimming pared 1 base from V and 7 bases from J, leaving 10 bases between. The CDR3 loop is CASSQGGRGEAFF. CDR3 coding DNA: TGTGCCAGCAGCCAAGGAGGGAGGGGTGAAGCTTTCTTT.

This clonotype was observed at least ten times. The chain uses TRBV5-5 and TRBJ2-1, with D perhaps matching TRBD1 (5 bases). Germline CDR1 SGHKS, CDR2 YYEKEE (reference sequence). The CDR3 spans 14 residues. The V end was cut by 5 bases, the J end by 3 bases, with 12 bases between. The CDR3 is CASSSQGIYNEQFF. CDR3 nucleotide sequence: TGTGCCAGCAGTTCCCAGGGAATCTACAATGAGCAGTTCTTC.

The sample holds many counts of this clonotype. The V gene is TRBV20-1, the J gene TRBJ2-7, with D tentatively TRBD1 or TRBD2 (5 bases each). The V and J ends lost 3 bases and 1 base respectively, with 13 bases between them. The CDR3 contains 14 residues. In germline, CDR1 is DFQATT, CDR2 SNEGSKA (reference sequence). The CDR3 nucleotides read TGCAGTGCTAGGTCTTGGGACCGTTCCTACGAGCAGTACTTC. This encodes CSARSWDRSYEQYF.

At least ten counts were recorded for this clonotype. The chain joins TRBV7-8 to TRBJ2-5; 12 positions agree with TRBD2. From germline, CDR1 is SGHVS and CDR2 FQNEAQ. The CDR3 runs to 18 residues. V shed 4 bases and J 6 bases; nucleotides not matched to a gene: 15. The chain's CDR3 is CASSSRLAGDLREQTQYF. The CDR3 DNA is TGTGCCAGCAGCTCCAGACTAGCGGGAGATCTGAGGGAGCAGACCCAGTACTTC.

This clonotype ranks as medium-sized. V and J are TRBV12-3 or TRBV12-4 and TRBJ1-3; no clear D gene. Between the trimmed V and J ends, which lost 3 bases and 0 bases, there was a span of 12 bases. This CDR3 spans 16 amino acids. DNA for the CDR3: TGTGCCAGCAGTTTGAGGCCAGGCCTCTCTGGAAACACCATATATTTT. Its protein is CASSLRPGLSGNTIYF.

The table lists this clonotype with many counts. The chain couples TRBV20-1 to TRBJ2-7; TRBD1 is a possible D gene (7 bases). Trimming shortened V by 0 bases and J by 4 bases, and 16 bases separated the two germline ends. The CDR3 has 15 residues. In germline, CDR1 is DFQATT, CDR2 SNEGSKA (reference sequence). The CDR3 here is CSARDFGGGGYEQYF. Written as DNA, the CDR3 is TGCAGTGCTAGAGATTTTGGAGGGGGCGGTTACGAGCAGTACTTC.

This clonotype showed up many times. The chain is built from TRBV5-1 and TRBJ1-2, with D unclear. Germline loops: CDR1 SGHRS, CDR2 YFSETQ. The V gene lost 0 bases and the J gene lost 2 bases, with 5 bases spanning the gap. The CDR3 consists of 13 residues. The DNA of the CDR3 is TGCGCCAGCAGCTTGGAGGGAAACTATGGCTACACCTTC. It yields the protein CASSLEGNYGYTF.

There are many counts of this clonotype. The rearrangement links TRBV20-1 to TRBJ2-5; 11 bases map to TRBD2. The CDR3 spans 14 residues. V shed 3 bases, J shed 6 bases, and the junction held 6 bases outside the gene matches. Per germline, CDR1 DFQATT and CDR2 SNEGSKA (reference sequence). As DNA, the CDR3 is TGCAGTGCTAGCCTAGCGGGAGGCACCCAGACCCAGTACTTC. This encodes CSASLAGGTQTQYF.

This clonotype was recorded a few times. This chain links TRBV3-1 with TRBJ2-1; D remains ambiguous. Germline CDR1 and CDR2: LGHDT and YNNKEL (reference sequence). The CDR3 length is 15 residues. Trimming cost V 0 bases and J 4 bases, with 10 bases left between them. This CDR3 reads CASSQDKAPYNEQFF. The CDR3 nucleotides are TGTGCCAGCAGCCAAGATAAAGCCCCGTACAATGAGCAGTTCTTC.

This clonotype was counted ten times or more. The genes are TRBV3-1 and TRBJ2-1; D perhaps matches TRBD2 (5 bases). Trimming took 4 bases from V and 6 from J, leaving 10 bases between them. The CDR3 is 13 amino acids. Germline CDR1 and CDR2: LGHDT and YNNKEL (reference sequence). CDR3 in amino acids: CASSPDWGNEQFF. CDR3 nucleotides: TGTGCCAGCAGCCCGGACTGGGGCAATGAGCAGTTCTTC.

In this sample, this clonotype turned up many times. The V gene is TRBV3-1, the J gene TRBJ1-1, with D unclear. V was trimmed by 3 bases and J by 7 bases, leaving 15 bases between them. The V gene's germline CDR1 is LGHDT and CDR2 YNNKEL (reference sequence). The CDR3 is made up of 14 amino acids. CDR3 loop: CASSHVASVGEAFF. The CDR3 nucleotides are TGTGCCAGCAGCCACGTCGCCTCCGTCGGTGAAGCTTTCTTT.

This clonotype came up many times. The chain combines TRBV5-5 with TRBJ1-2; the D gene is possibly TRBD1 (6 bases). The CDR3 contains 15 residues. The germline V gene encodes CDR1 SGHKS and CDR2 YYEKEE (reference sequence). V shed 0 bases and J shed 4 bases, with 13 bases lying between them. The CDR3, as DNA: TGTGCCAGCAGCTTGGAAACAGGGTTCTCCTATGGCTACACCTTC. Its translation: CASSLETGFSYGYTF.

This clonotype has just a few counts. The chain recombines TRBV19 with TRBJ2-5; D unresolved. Germline V gene data show CDR1 as LNHDA and CDR2 as SQIVND (reference sequence). The CDR3 sequence is 14 residues long. V lost 5 bases and J 5 bases, leaving 15 bases between the germline ends. The CDR3 sequence is CASSGSGNGETQYF. CDR3 nucleotide sequence: TGTGCCAGTAGTGGGTCTGGCAATGGGGAGACCCAGTACTTC.

The V and J genes are TRBV20-1 and TRBJ2-7; the D is unclear. V dropped 6 bases and J dropped 4 bases, with 10 bases sitting between them. Per the germline V gene, CDR1 is DFQATT and CDR2 is SNEGSKA (reference sequence). This CDR3 has 11 residues. DNA for the CDR3: TGCAGTGCAGCAAGGTGGTACGAGCAGTACTTC. Translation gives CSAARWYEQYF.

This clonotype occurred many times. The chain recombines TRBV28 with TRBJ2-4; D assignment may be TRBD1 or TRBD2 (6 bases each). Germline lookup yields CDR1 MDHEN and CDR2 SYDVKM. V lost 7 bases to trimming and J lost 10 bases, with 20 bases between them. This CDR3 comprises 14 residues. DNA of the CDR3: TGTGCCAGCAACCCCGGGGGCAGTCCCTCTATTCAGTACTTC. It is translated as CASNPGGSPSIQYF.

The chain is built from TRBV7-2 and TRBJ2-2; D is uncertain. The V gene lost 2 bases and the J gene lost 6 bases, with 10 bases spanning the gap. The CDR3 totals 14 residues. From germline, CDR1 is SGHTA and CDR2 FQGNSA. CDR3 coding DNA: TGTGCCAGCAGCTTAAGGCTTGGGTCCGGGGAGCTGTTTTTT. Protein: CASSLRLGSGELFF.

This clonotype is judged medium-sized. This chain connects TRBV20-1 to TRBJ2-1; D is possibly TRBD2 (5 bases). CDR3 length: 12 amino acids. V lost 2 bases, J lost 12 bases, and 14 bases lay in between. Germline V lookup: CDR1 DFQATT, CDR2 SNEGSKA (reference sequence). The CDR3 DNA reads TGCAGTGCTAGAAGAGAGGGAGTGATGCAGTTCTTC. Encoded protein: CSARREGVMQFF.

This clonotype was recorded many times. The chain employs TRBV20-1 and TRBJ2-2, with 9 bases aligning to TRBD2. Losses at the gene ends were 4 bases for V and 7 bases for J; bases not matched to a gene: 7. This CDR3 is 14 amino acids long. Germline loops: CDR1 DFQATT, CDR2 SNEGSKA (reference sequence). The CDR3 nucleotides read TGCAGTGCTAAGGGGACTAGCCGCATCGGGGAGCTGTTTTTT. Translated, it gives CSAKGTSRIGELFF.

Many counts were recorded for this clonotype. For the CDR3, the DNA is TGTGCCAGCAGCCTATACCGGGGGACCCAGTACTTC. Its protein is CASSLYRGTQYF. V is TRBV5-6 and J is TRBJ2-5; TRBD2 is a possible D gene (5 bases). Trimming cost V 4 bases and J 7 bases, with 11 bases left between them. This CDR3 contains 12 residues. Germline V gene data show CDR1 as SGHDT and CDR2 as YYEEEE.

This clonotype was counted ten times or more. The chain uses TRBV27 and TRBJ2-1; 9 bases map to TRBD2. J gave up 0 bases and V 7 bases, and 7 bases lay outside the gene matches. The germline CDR1 and CDR2 sequences are MNHEY and SMNVEV (reference sequence). The length of the CDR3 is 16 residues. The CDR3 nucleotides read TGTGCCAGCACCCTAGCGGGACGCCTCTCCTACAATGAGCAGTTCTTC. Translating it yields CASTLAGRLSYNEQFF.

This clonotype was counted many times. The CDR3 bases are TGTGCCACCAGCAGCTCCCCTAATCGCTACGAGCAGTACTTC. It encodes CATSSSPNRYEQYF. V and J are TRBV15 and TRBJ2-7; no definite D call. This CDR3 is built from 14 residues. The germline gives CDR1 LNHNV, CDR2 YYDKDF (reference sequence). V was shortened by 3 bases and J by 3 bases, with 12 bases between the two germline ends.

This clonotype was detected ten times or more. This chain joins TRBV20-1 and TRBJ2-7; 14 bases match TRBD2. CDR3 length: 14 amino acids. The junction had 7 bases not matched to a gene; V was cut back by 5 bases and J by 7 bases. The germline CDR1 and CDR2 sequences are DFQATT and SNEGSKA (reference sequence). This CDR3 is CSAPGTSGRREQYF. The DNA for the CDR3 is TGCAGTGCTCCCGGGACTAGCGGGAGAAGGGAGCAGTACTTC.

This clonotype has only a few counts. V gene TRBV7-6 combines with J gene TRBJ2-1, with D unclear. The CDR3 consists of 12 residues. Germline V CDR1 and CDR2: SGHVS, FNYEAQ. V lost 5 bases and J lost 9, with 11 bases in between. CDR3 region: CASSPRAREQFF. As DNA, the CDR3 is TGTGCCAGCAGCCCCCGCGCGCGTGAGCAGTTCTTC.

This clonotype was seen many times. The chain joins TRBV10-3 to TRBJ2-3; 8 bases line up with TRBD2. V was pared by 4 bases and J by 1 base, with 4 bases of the junction left unmatched. The CDR3 sequence is 15 residues long. CDR1 and CDR2 from the germline V gene are ENHRY and SYGVKD. The DNA for the CDR3 is TGTGCCATCAGTGGCCAGACTAGCGGCACAGATACGCAGTATTTT. Translated, it gives CAISGQTSGTDTQYF.

In this sample, this clonotype turned up many times. The rearrangement uses TRBV5-5 and TRBJ1-2; 8 nucleotides match TRBD1. The junction had 6 bases not matched to a gene; V was cut back by 0 bases and J by 2 bases. CDR1 is SGHKS, CDR2 YYEKEE, per germline (reference sequence). The CDR3 contains 16 residues. Here the CDR3 reads CASSLGSSGGNYGYTF. In DNA form, the CDR3 reads TGTGCCAGCAGCTTGGGTTCGTCAGGGGGCAACTATGGCTACACCTTC. The full variable domain, completed using reference TRBV5-5 and TRBJ1-2, is DAGVTQSPTHLIKTRGQQVTLRCSPISGHKSVSWYQQVLGQGPQFIFQYYEKEERGRGNFPDRFSARQFPNYSSELNVNALLLGDSALYLCASSLGSSGGNYGYTFGSGTRLTVV.

This clonotype was detected ten times or more. The chain links TRBV2 to TRBJ2-7; tentative D call: TRBD2 (6 bases). V was trimmed by 8 bases and J by 4 bases, leaving 12 bases between them. The CDR3 extends over 12 amino acids. The germline CDR1 and CDR2 sequences are SNHLY and FYNNEI. Here the CDR3 reads CASREMGYEQYF. The CDR3 bases are TGTGCCAGCCGGGAGATGGGGTACGAGCAGTACTTC.

This clonotype showed up many times. The chain joins TRBV5-1 to TRBJ2-7; TRBD2 is a possible D gene (5 bases). Germline V gene lookup returns CDR1 SGHRS and CDR2 YFSETQ. V was trimmed by 3 bases and J by 5 bases, leaving 18 bases between them. The length of the CDR3 is 15 residues. The CDR3 region has the DNA TGCGCCAGCAGCTCGGCGGGCGGGTCCGGCAACGAGCAGTACTTC. The encoded protein is CASSSAGGSGNEQYF.